This TCR beta chain is from a study of technical replicates of blood from a few donors (TCRdb year 2017). CDR1 SGHKS and CDR2 YYEKEE were looked up in the germline V gene (reference sequence). From cysteine to phenylalanine, the CDR3 is 12 amino acids long. Only the CDR3 part of the read is kept: 36 bases, read in frame from the first base. Trimming costs V 2 bases and J 6 bases, and their ends lie 9 bases apart. The library was made by the immunoSEQ multiplex PCR assay. TCRdb retrieved this table from immuneACCESS and kept in-frame rearrangements only. Not all clones are present; in checked studies, unresolved V genes account for under half, and no reason is known for the remainder. The sample table holds about 66,000 clones, of which approximately 91% were seen once. Over 4% of the sample lies in the top ten. In the case of this clone: The antigen this receptor binds is unknown. No qualities accompany the bases; no much larger clone lies one base away.

The origin of this receptor is a human donor in good health. Some clones in this sample may be carry-over from other donors' samples. The receptor chain draws on TRBV5-5 and TRBJ2-7; no D gene is confidently identified. Sequenced input: PBMCs. The nucleotide sequence is TGTGCCAGCAGCTTCGCGTGGTCCGAGCAGTACTTC. This is translated as CASSFAWSEQYF.